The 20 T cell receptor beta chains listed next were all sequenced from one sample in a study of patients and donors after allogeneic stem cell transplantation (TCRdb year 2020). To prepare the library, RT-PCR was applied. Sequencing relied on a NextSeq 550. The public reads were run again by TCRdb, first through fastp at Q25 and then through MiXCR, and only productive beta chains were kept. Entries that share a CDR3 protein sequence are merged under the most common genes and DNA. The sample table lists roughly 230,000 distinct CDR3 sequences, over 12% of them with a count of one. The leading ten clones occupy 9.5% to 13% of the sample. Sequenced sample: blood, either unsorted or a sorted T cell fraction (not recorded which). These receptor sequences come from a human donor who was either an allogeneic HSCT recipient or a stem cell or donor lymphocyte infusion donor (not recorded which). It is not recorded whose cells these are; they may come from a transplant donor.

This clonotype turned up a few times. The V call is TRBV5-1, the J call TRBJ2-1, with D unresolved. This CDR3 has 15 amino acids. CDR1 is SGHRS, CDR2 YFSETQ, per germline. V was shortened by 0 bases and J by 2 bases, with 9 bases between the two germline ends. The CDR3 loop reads CASSLVHLTYNEQFF. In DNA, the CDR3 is TGCGCCAGCAGCTTGGTTCACCTAACCTACAATGAGCAGTTCTTC.

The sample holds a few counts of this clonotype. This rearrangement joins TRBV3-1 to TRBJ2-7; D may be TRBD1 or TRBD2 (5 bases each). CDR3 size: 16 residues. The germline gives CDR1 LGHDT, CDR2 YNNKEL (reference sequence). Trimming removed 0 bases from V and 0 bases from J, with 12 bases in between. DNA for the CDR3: TGTGCCAGCAGCCAAGATTCACTGGGGGTCTCCTACGAGCAGTACTTC. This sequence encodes CASSQDSLGVSYEQYF.

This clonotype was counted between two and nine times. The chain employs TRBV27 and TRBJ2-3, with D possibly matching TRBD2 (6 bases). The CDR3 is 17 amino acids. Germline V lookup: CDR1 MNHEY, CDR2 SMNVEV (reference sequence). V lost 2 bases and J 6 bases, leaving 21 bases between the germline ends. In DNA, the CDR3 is TGTGCCAGCAGTTTACGGGGGATGGGTGCCCCCAGGGATACGCAGTATTTT. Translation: CASSLRGMGAPRDTQYF.

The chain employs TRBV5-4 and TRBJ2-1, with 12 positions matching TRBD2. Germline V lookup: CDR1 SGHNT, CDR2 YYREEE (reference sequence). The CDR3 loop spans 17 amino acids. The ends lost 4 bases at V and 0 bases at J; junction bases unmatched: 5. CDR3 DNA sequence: TGTGCCAGCAGCCTTGGACTAGCGGGACGCTCCTACAATGAGCAGTTCTTC. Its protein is CASSLGLAGRSYNEQFF.

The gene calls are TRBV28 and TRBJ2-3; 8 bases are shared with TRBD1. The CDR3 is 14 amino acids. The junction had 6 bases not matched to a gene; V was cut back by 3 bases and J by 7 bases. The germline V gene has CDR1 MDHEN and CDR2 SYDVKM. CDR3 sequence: CASSFPGGKNTQYF. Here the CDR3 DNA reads TGTGCCAGCAGTTTCCCAGGGGGCAAAAATACGCAGTATTTT.

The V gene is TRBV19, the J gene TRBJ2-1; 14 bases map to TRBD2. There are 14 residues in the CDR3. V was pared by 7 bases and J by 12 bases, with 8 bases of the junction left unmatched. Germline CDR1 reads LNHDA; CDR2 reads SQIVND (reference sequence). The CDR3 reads CASKRLAGGQRQFF. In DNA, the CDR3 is TGTGCCAGTAAAAGACTAGCGGGGGGGCAGAGGCAGTTCTTC.

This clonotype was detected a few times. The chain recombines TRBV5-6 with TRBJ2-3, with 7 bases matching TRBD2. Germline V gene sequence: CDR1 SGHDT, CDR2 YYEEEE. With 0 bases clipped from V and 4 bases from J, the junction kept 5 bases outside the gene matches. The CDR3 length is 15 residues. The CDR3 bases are TGTGCCAGCAGCTTGGGAGGCGGGAGTGCAGATACGCAGTATTTT. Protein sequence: CASSLGGGSADTQYF. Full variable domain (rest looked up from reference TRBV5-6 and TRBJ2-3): DAGVTQSPTHLIKTRGQQVTLRCSPKSGHDTVSWYQQALGQGPQFIFQYYEEEERQRGNFPDRFSGHQFPNYSSELNVNALLLGDSALYLCASSLGGGSADTQYFGPGTRLTVL.

The CDR3 DNA reads as TGTGCCACCAGTGACCCGGGACAGATAGTTGGCTACACCTTC. Encoded protein: CATSDPGQIVGYTF. The J gene is TRBJ1-2, the V gene TRBV24-1; 7 bases match TRBD1. Germline V gene sequence: CDR1 KGHDR, CDR2 SFDVKD. V lost 4 bases and J lost 7; bases outside the gene matches: 8. The CDR3 has 14 residues.

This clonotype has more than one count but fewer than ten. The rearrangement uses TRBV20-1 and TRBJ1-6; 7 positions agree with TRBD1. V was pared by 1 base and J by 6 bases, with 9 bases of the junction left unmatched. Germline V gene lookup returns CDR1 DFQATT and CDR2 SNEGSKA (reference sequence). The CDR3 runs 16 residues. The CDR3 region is CSARGNRGLGNSPLHF. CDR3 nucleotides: TGCAGTGCTAGAGGAAACAGGGGTTTGGGTAATTCACCCCTCCACTTT.

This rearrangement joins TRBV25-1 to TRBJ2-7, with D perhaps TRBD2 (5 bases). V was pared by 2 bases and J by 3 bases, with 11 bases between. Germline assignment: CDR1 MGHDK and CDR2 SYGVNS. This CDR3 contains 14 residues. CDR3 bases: TGTGCCAGCAGTGAAGGAGGAAATAGCTACGAGCAGTACTTC. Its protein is CASSEGGNSYEQYF.

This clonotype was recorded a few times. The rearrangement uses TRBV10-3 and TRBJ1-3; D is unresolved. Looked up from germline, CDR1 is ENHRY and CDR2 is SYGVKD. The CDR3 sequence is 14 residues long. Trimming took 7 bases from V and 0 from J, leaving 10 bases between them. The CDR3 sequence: CAITSSGSGNTIYF. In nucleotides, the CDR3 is TGTGCCATCACTTCGTCCGGCTCTGGAAACACCATATATTTT.

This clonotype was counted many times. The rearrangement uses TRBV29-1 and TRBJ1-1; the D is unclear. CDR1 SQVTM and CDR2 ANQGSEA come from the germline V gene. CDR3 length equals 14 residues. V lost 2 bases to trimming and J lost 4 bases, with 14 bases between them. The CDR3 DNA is TGCAGCGTTGAATACCCAGGCCGTCTCACTGAAGCTTTCTTT. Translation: CSVEYPGRLTEAFF.

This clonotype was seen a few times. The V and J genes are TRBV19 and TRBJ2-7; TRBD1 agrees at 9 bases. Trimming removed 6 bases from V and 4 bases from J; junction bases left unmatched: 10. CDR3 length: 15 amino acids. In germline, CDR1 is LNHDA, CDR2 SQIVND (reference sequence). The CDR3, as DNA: TGTGCCAGTAGGGACAGGGGCCGTACCACTTACGAGCAGTACTTC. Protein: CASRDRGRTTYEQYF.

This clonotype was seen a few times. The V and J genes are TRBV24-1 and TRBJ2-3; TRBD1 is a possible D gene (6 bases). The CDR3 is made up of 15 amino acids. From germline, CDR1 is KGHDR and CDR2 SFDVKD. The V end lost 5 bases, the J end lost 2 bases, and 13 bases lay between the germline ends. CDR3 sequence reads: CATSGAGAHTDTQYF. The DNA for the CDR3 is TGTGCCACCAGTGGGGCAGGGGCTCACACAGATACGCAGTATTTT.

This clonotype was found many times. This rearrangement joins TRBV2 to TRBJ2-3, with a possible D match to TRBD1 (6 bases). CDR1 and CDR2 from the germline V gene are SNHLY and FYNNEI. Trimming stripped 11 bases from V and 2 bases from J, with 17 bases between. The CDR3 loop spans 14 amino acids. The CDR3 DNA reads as TGTGCCGGCACCGACAGGAGGCCCACAGATACGCAGTATTTT. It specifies CAGTDRRPTDTQYF.

CDR3 bases: TGTGCCAGCAGTGATGTCACCCAAGAGACCCAGTACTTC. As protein: CASSDVTQETQYF. The V gene is TRBV25-1, the J gene TRBJ2-5; unclear D gene. The germline V gene encodes CDR1 MGHDK and CDR2 SYGVNS. The CDR3 is 13 residues long. V dropped 3 bases and J dropped 1 base, with 6 bases sitting between them.

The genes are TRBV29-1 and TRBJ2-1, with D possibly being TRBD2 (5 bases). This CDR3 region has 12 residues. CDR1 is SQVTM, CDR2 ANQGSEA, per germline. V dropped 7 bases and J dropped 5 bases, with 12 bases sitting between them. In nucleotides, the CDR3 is TGCAGCGGCGGAGCCGGGGACAATGAGCAGTTCTTC. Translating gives CSGGAGDNEQFF.

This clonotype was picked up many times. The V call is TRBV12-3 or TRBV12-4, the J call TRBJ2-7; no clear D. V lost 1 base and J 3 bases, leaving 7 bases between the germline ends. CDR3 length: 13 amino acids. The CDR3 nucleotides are TGTGCCAGCAGTTTAGGGACGGTCTACGAGCAGTACTTC. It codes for CASSLGTVYEQYF.

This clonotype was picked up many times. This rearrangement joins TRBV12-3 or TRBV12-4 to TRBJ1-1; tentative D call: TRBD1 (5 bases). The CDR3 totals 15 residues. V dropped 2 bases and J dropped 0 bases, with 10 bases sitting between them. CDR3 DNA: TGTGCCAGCAGTTTATCCGAGGGGATGAACACTGAAGCTTTCTTT. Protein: CASSLSEGMNTEAFF.

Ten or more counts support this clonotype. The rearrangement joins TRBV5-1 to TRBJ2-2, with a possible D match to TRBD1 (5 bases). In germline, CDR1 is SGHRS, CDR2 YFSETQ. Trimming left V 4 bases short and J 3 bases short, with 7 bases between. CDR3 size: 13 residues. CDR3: CASSQGDTGELFF. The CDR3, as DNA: TGCGCCAGCAGCCAGGGTGACACCGGGGAGCTGTTTTTT.